One sample yielded the 23 T cell receptor beta chains listed below, sequenced in a study of OX40 agonist ivuxolimab in advanced cancers. The protocol was immunoSEQ multiplex PCR, while the TCRdb copy is restricted to in-frame clones and leaves out a portion. The sample has about 90,000 clones; approximately 90% are singletons. Sequencing used CD4+ or CD8+ T cells sorted from blood, obtained in a trial of the OX40 agonist ivuxolimab. Source of these receptors: an adult with an advanced solid tumor such as melanoma, head and neck, liver or kidney cancer.

V usage is TRBV19 and J usage is TRBJ2-4; TRBD1 matches at 9 bases. Germline trimming cut 3 bases from V and 0 bases from J; bases unmatched to any gene: 15. The CDR3 has 20 residues. CDR1 and CDR2 from the germline V gene are LNHDA and SQIVND (reference sequence). For the CDR3, the DNA is TGTGCCAGTAGTATGAGGGGGAACAGGGGGCAAACACTAGCCAAAAACATTCAGTACTTC. Translation gives CASSMRGNRGQTLAKNIQYF. Combining the CDR3 with reference TRBV19 and TRBJ2-4 gives the whole variable domain DGGITQSPKYLFRKEGQNVTLSCEQNLNHDAMYWYRQDPGQGLRLIYYSQIVNDFQKGDIAEGYSVSREKKESFPLTVTSAQKNPTAFYLCASSMRGNRGQTLAKNIQYFGAGTRLSVL.

Written as DNA, the CDR3 is TGTGCCAGCAGCTTGGGGGGACTAAATACAGATACGCAGTATTTT. It codes for CASSLGGLNTDTQYF. This sequence joins TRBV7-9 and TRBJ2-3, with 7 bases identical to TRBD2. The junction had 6 bases not matched to a gene; V was cut back by 3 bases and J by 3 bases. This CDR3 comprises 15 residues. Looked up from germline, CDR1 is SEHNR and CDR2 is FQNEAQ (reference sequence).

The rearrangement links TRBV7-2 to TRBJ1-1; 7 bases are a match to TRBD1. From germline, CDR1 is SGHTA and CDR2 FQGNSA. The CDR3 runs to 15 residues. J was trimmed by 4 bases and V by 4 bases; bases with no gene match: 9. CDR3: CASSSSGGGVTEAFF. The CDR3 DNA reads TGTGCCAGCAGCTCCTCAGGGGGTGGCGTCACTGAAGCTTTCTTT.

CDR3 sequence: CASSQDPGTANYGYTF. The DNA of the CDR3 is TGCGCCAGCAGCCAAGATCCGGGGACAGCTAACTATGGCTACACCTTC. V and J are TRBV4-3 and TRBJ1-2; the match to TRBD1 covers 7 bases. The CDR3 totals 16 residues. V lost 0 bases, J lost 0 bases, and 4 bases stayed unmatched. The germline V gene has CDR1 LGHNA and CDR2 YSLEER.

V and J are TRBV7-2 and TRBJ2-1, with TRBD1 matching 10 bases. Looked up from germline, CDR1 is SGHTA and CDR2 is FQGNSA. The V and J ends lost 5 bases and 6 bases, in that order; junction bases with no gene match: 10. The CDR3 is 16 amino acids. CDR3 sequence (DNA): TGTGCCAGCAGCCGCGAAGGGACAGGGGTTTTCAATGAGCAGTTCTTC. Its translation: CASSREGTGVFNEQFF.

The chain uses TRBV2 and TRBJ1-5; D unresolved. Germline V lookup: CDR1 SNHLY, CDR2 FYNNEI. Trimming stripped 6 bases from V and 6 bases from J, with 18 bases between. This CDR3 is 15 amino acids long. CDR3 residues: CASSKNGETSQPQHF. As DNA, the CDR3 is TGTGCCAGCAGCAAGAACGGGGAGACGAGTCAGCCCCAGCATTTT.

This chain joins TRBV28 and TRBJ2-4; D is possibly TRBD2 (7 bases). V was clipped by 7 bases and J by 3 bases, with 16 bases between them. In germline, CDR1 is MDHEN, CDR2 SYDVKM. The CDR3 is made up of 15 amino acids. DNA for the CDR3: TGTGCCAGCAAAATCCAGGGAGGGGGCAAAAACATTCAGTACTTC. As protein: CASKIQGGGKNIQYF.

This clone was counted once. The gene calls are TRBV12-2 and TRBJ2-7; the table names TRBD2, a call not compared with the DNA. TRBV12-2 is listed as a pseudogene. The CDR3 totals 15 residues. The CDR3 loop is CASRTRDYPNYEQYF. The CDR3 nucleotides read TGTGCAAGTCGCACCCGGGACTACCCTAACTACGAGCAGTACTTC.

V usage is TRBV7-9 and J usage is TRBJ2-3, with TRBD2 matching over 7 bases. Germline CDR1 and CDR2: SEHNR and FQNEAQ (reference sequence). The CDR3 consists of 14 residues. V shed 5 bases, J shed 0 bases, and the junction held 2 bases outside the gene matches. CDR3 residues: CASSPGLSTDTQYF. In DNA form, the CDR3 reads TGTGCCAGCAGCCCGGGACTAAGCACAGATACGCAGTATTTT.

This sequence joins TRBV28 and TRBJ2-1, with D unclear. The CDR3 totals 13 residues. V gave up 2 bases and J gave up 5 bases, with 7 bases separating them. Germline V gives CDR1 MDHEN, CDR2 SYDVKM. This CDR3 reads CASSLMRDNEQFF. DNA for the CDR3: TGTGCCAGCAGTTTAATGCGCGACAATGAGCAGTTCTTC.

The chain has TRBV28 and TRBJ2-3; D is undetermined. V shed 6 bases and J shed 8 bases, with 9 bases lying between them. Germline CDR1 MDHEN, CDR2 SYDVKM. The CDR3 runs to 11 residues. CDR3 sequence reads: CASRREFTQYF. DNA for the CDR3: TGTGCCAGCAGAAGAGAGTTTACGCAGTATTTT.

The table lists this clone with a few counts. The rearrangement links TRBV28 to TRBJ1-2, with 8 bases identical to TRBD1. CDR1 and CDR2 from the germline V gene are MDHEN and SYDVKM. With 6 bases clipped from V and 5 bases from J, the junction kept 14 bases outside the gene matches. This CDR3 comprises 16 residues. CDR3 coding DNA: TGTGCCAGCAGCCTCCCAGGGGGCAGGGGCCGGTATGGCTACACCTTC. It is translated as CASSLPGGRGRYGYTF.

The V and J genes are TRBV29-1 and TRBJ2-3; a possible D gene is TRBD2 (6 bases). Per the germline V gene, CDR1 is SQVTM and CDR2 is ANQGSEA. This CDR3 has 13 amino acids. Between the trimmed V and J ends, which lost 6 bases and 1 base, there was a span of 11 bases. CDR3: CSVRGKGTDTQYF. CDR3 DNA sequence: TGCAGCGTGCGGGGAAAGGGCACAGATACGCAGTATTTT.

This clone was found once. The V call is TRBV19, the J call TRBJ2-5; TRBD2 matches 8 bases. CDR1 and CDR2 (germline): LNHDA, SQIVND (reference sequence). This CDR3 region has 14 residues. The V gene end was trimmed by 11 bases and the J gene end by 4 bases; junction bases not matched to a gene: 12. CDR3 sequence reads: CASSLAGLRETQYF. The CDR3, as DNA: TGTGCCTCCTCGTTAGCGGGATTAAGAGAGACCCAGTACTTC.

The CDR3 coding sequence is TGTGCCAGCAGCCTTGGAACAGGGGGCTCTGGGACCCAGTACTTC. Protein: CASSLGTGGSGTQYF. The V call is TRBV5-4, the J call TRBJ2-5; 9 bases align to TRBD1. The CDR3 length is 15 residues. Trimming removed 4 bases from V and 7 bases from J; junction bases left unmatched: 11. The germline CDR1 and CDR2 sequences are SGHNT and YYREEE (reference sequence).

V and J are TRBV30 and TRBJ2-5; D is uncertain. V gave up 1 base and J gave up 3 bases, with 9 bases separating them. The CDR3 consists of 13 residues. CDR1 and CDR2 from the germline V gene are GTSNPN and SVGIG (reference sequence). The CDR3, as DNA: TGTGCCTGGAGTGCACAGCTGAAAGAGACCCAGTACTTC. This encodes CAWSAQLKETQYF.

The J gene is TRBJ2-2, the V gene TRBV4-1; D unresolved. Germline V gives CDR1 MGHRA, CDR2 YSYEKL. The CDR3 sequence is 13 residues long. Trimming shortened V by 4 bases and J by 8 bases, and 11 bases separated the two germline ends. The CDR3 spells CASSREVAGELFF. The CDR3 DNA follows: TGCGCCAGCAGCCGAGAAGTGGCTGGGGAGCTGTTTTTT.

The rearrangement uses TRBV5-6 and TRBJ2-5; D gene uncertain. Germline lookup yields CDR1 SGHDT and CDR2 YYEEEE. CDR3 size: 15 residues. V gave up 5 bases and J gave up 4 bases, with 18 bases separating them. Here the CDR3 DNA reads TGTGCCAGCAGTTACCGGGTCCCTAAAGGAGAGACCCAGTACTTC. It is translated as CASSYRVPKGETQYF.

The CDR3 DNA reads TGCGCCAGCAGCTCGCAGGGGGGCGGGTACGAGCAGTACTTC. Translating gives CASSSQGGGYEQYF. This chain connects TRBV5-1 to TRBJ2-7; D perhaps matches TRBD1 (7 bases). The length of the CDR3 is 14 residues. V lost 3 bases and J lost 4, with 14 bases in between. Looked up from germline, CDR1 is SGHRS and CDR2 is YFSETQ.

V gene TRBV27 combines with J gene TRBJ1-3; no reliable D call. The CDR3 totals 13 residues. Germline V gives CDR1 MNHEY, CDR2 SMNVEV (reference sequence). Trimming removed 5 bases from V and 0 bases from J, with 5 bases in between. The CDR3 spells CASSPNSGNTIYF. In nucleotides, the CDR3 is TGTGCCAGCAGTCCAAACTCTGGAAACACCATATATTTT.

The V gene is TRBV11-2, the J gene TRBJ2-3; weak D call: TRBD2 (6 bases). Trimming cost V 1 base and J 8 bases, with 16 bases left between them. Germline lookup yields CDR1 SGHAT and CDR2 FQNNGV. The CDR3 contains 15 residues. The DNA for the CDR3 is TGTGCCAGCAGCTTAGGTGGGACTCAGAGGTTTACGCAGTATTTT. It specifies CASSLGGTQRFTQYF.

This chain uses TRBV29-1 with TRBJ2-7; 7 bases line up with TRBD1. Unmatched junction bases numbered 5, after V lost 6 bases and J lost 0 bases. Per the germline V gene, CDR1 is SQVTM and CDR2 is ANQGSEA. This CDR3 comprises 13 residues. The DNA of the CDR3 is TGCAGCGTCCGACAGGGCGCCTCCTACGAGCAGTACTTC. It codes for CSVRQGASYEQYF.

In this sample, this clone turned up once. The rearrangement uses TRBV5-1 and TRBJ1-2; D not certain. Trimming took 7 bases from V and 2 from J, leaving 15 bases between them. Germline CDR1 and CDR2: SGHRS and YFSETQ. This CDR3 is 14 amino acids long. The CDR3 sequence is CASADGPPNYGYTF. CDR3 DNA sequence: TGCGCCAGCGCCGACGGGCCCCCGAACTATGGCTACACCTTC.